This T cell receptor beta chain was retrieved from a study of CD8+ T cells in alopecia areata. Findings and caveats of the study: As there was one nonresponder, how baseline CD8+ expansion relates to response remains uncertain. Mice gave a clearer picture of TCR sharing than patients did, possibly for HLA-related reasons. Throughout tofacitinib, many expanded lesional clones continued to persist in scalp and blood.

On this clone itself: The antigen remains undetermined.

In each case, RNA was isolated and then reverse transcribed into cDNA as the sequencing template. TCRdb's table, derived via immunoSEQ multiplex PCR, lists solely in-frame clones and lacks some. Here the sample spans roughly 200,000 clones, around half being singletons. Treatment indicated: oral pan-JAK inhibitor, 5-10 mg twice daily. Lesional scalp tissue (obtained by punch biopsy) and peripheral blood were collected from alopecia areata patients. The starting material was CD8+ T cells sorted from blood, obtained at week 24, from a patient treated with tofacitinib. The sequence was collected from a human donor with alopecia areata.

CDR3 DNA sequence: TGTGCCAGCAGTCCGTTTAGCGGGGGACTGGGGGTTACGCAGTATTTT. Translation: CASSPFSGGLGVTQYF. This sequence joins TRBV27 and TRBJ2-3, with 9 bases identical to TRBD2. Germline V gives CDR1 MNHEY, CDR2 SMNVEV (reference sequence). Unmatched junction bases numbered 14, after V lost 5 bases and J lost 8 bases. CDR3 length: 16 residues.